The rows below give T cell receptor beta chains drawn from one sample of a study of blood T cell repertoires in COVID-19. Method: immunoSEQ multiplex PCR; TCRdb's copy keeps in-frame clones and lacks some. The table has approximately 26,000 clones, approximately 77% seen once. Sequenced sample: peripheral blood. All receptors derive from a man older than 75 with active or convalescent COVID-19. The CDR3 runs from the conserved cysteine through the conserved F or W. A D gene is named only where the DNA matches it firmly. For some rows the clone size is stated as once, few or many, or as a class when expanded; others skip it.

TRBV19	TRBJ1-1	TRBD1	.	CASSTRTGNTEAFF	TGTGCCAGTAGTACCCGGACAGGGAACACTGAAGCTTTCTTT
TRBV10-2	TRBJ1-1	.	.	CASSRGWDTEAFF	TGCGCCAGCAGCAGGGGATGGGACACTGAAGCTTTCTTT
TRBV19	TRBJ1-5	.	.	CASSLDVRQPQHF	TGTGCCAGTAGTCTAGATGTTCGGCAGCCCCAGCATTTT
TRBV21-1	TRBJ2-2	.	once	CASSKPGGRKNTGELFF	TGTGCCAGCAGCAAACCCGGAGGCAGAAAGAACACCGGGGAGCTGTTTTTT
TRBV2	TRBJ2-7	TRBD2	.	CASKFGGSSSYEQYF	TGTGCCAGCAAGTTTGGCGGGAGCTCTTCCTACGAGCAGTACTTC
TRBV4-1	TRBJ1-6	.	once	CASSQDRGGAYNSPLHF	TGCGCCAGCAGCCAAGACCGTGGGGGCGCCTATAATTCACCCCTCCACTTT
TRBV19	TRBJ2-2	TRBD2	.	CASSIWTSGRSGGELFF	TGTGCCAGTAGTATCTGGACTAGCGGGAGATCGGGCGGGGAGCTGTTTTTT
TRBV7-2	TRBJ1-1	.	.	CASSLGGIGWVTEAFF	TGTGCCAGCAGCTTAGGCGGGATCGGTTGGGTCACTGAAGCTTTCTTT
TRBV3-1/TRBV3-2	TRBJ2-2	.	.	CASSLTGLIPGELFF	TGTGCCAGCAGCCTAACGGGACTTATTCCCGGGGAGCTGTTTTTT
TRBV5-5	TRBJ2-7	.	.	CASSLAPREQYF	TGTGCCAGCAGCTTGGCCCCGAGGGAGCAGTACTTC
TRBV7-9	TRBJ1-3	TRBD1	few	CASSTRTGSGNTIYF	TGTGCCAGCAGCACGAGGACAGGGTCCGGAAACACCATATATTTT
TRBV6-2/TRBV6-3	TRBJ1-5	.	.	CASSPGGSNQPQHF	TGTGCCAGCAGCCCCGGGGGAAGTAATCAGCCCCAGCATTTT
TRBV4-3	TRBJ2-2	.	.	CASSQAWPSNTGELFF	TGCGCCAGCAGCCAAGCTTGGCCTTCCAACACCGGGGAGCTGTTTTTT
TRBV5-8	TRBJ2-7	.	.	CASSLVQVQQYF	TGTGCCAGCAGCTTGGTACAGGTACAGCAGTACTTC
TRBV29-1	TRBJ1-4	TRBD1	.	CSVVGRDRRGEKLFF	TGCAGCGTTGTTGGGCGGGACAGGCGGGGTGAAAAACTGTTTTTT
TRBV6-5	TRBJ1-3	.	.	CASSYDRSSGNTIYF	TGTGCCAGCAGTTACGACAGGAGCTCTGGAAACACCATATATTTT
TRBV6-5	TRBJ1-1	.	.	CASRRGLTEAFF	TGTGCCAGCAGAAGGGGTTTAACTGAAGCTTTCTTT
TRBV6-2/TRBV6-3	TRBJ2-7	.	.	CASSYSTGVRRALRTYEQYF	TGTGCCAGCAGTTACTCGACCGGGGTAAGGCGGGCACTCAGGACCTACGAGCAGTACTTC
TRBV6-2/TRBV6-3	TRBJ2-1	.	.	CASSFRDNSYNEQFF	TGTGCCAGCAGTTTCCGGGACAACTCCTACAATGAGCAGTTCTTC
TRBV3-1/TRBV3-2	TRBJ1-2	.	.	CASSWMTASNYGYTF	TGTGCCAGCAGCTGGATGACAGCATCTAACTATGGCTACACCTTC
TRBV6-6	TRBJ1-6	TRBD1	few	CASSYSGDRGYSPLHF	TGTGCCAGCAGTTACTCGGGGGACAGGGGTTACTCACCCCTCCACTTT
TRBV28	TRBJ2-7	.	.	CASRTPGYEQYF	TGTGCCAGCAGAACCCCAGGCTACGAGCAGTACTTC
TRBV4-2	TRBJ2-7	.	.	CASSQDATYEQYF	TGTGCCAGCAGCCAAGATGCGACCTACGAGCAGTACTTC
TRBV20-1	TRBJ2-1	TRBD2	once	CSASSGTLDNEQFF	TGCAGTGCAAGTAGCGGGACGCTCGACAATGAGCAGTTCTTC
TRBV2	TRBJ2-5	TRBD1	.	CASSGFGGQGMGETQYF	TGTGCCAGCAGTGGTTTCGGGGGACAGGGGATGGGAGAGACCCAGTACTTC
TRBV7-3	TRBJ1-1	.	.	CASSLGQGSTEAFF	TGTGCCAGCAGCTTAGGGCAAGGAAGCACTGAAGCTTTCTTT
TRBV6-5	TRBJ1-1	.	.	CASSPVARGTEAFF	TGTGCCAGCAGCCCCGTGGCAAGGGGCACTGAAGCTTTCTTT
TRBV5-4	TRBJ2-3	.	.	CASSLGLETYGTQYF	TGTGCCAGCAGCTTGGGACTAGAGACCTACGGGACGCAGTATTTT
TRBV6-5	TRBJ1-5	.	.	CASGEQGDQPQHF	TGTGCCAGCGGGGAACAGGGAGATCAGCCCCAGCATTTT
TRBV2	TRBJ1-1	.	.	CASLTGQNTEAFF	TGTGCCAGCCTGACGGGACAGAACACTGAAGCTTTCTTT
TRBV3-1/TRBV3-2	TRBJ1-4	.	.	CASSQGSLPNEKLFF	TGTGCCAGCAGCCAGGGTAGCCTACCTAATGAAAAACTGTTTTTT
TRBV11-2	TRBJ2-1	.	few	CASSLGTRRQNEQFF	TGTGCCAGCAGCTTAGGGACTCGACGGCAGAATGAGCAGTTCTTC
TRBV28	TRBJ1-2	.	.	CASRLDGNYGYTF	TGTGCCAGCAGACTCGACGGGAACTATGGCTACACCTTC